This record covers a single TCR beta chain. Its specificity is unknown. Exposure to brentuximab vedotin varied, and each patient had relapsed following autologous stem cell transplantation. Each best response was a complete response, a partial response or progressive disease. Germline V gene sequence: CDR1 SGHTA, CDR2 FQGNSA. The CDR3 is made up of 15 amino acids. The ends were cut back, 5 bases at V and 0 bases at J, with 11 bases in the middle. The repertoire was sequenced with immunoSEQ multiplex PCR; TCRdb's copy has only in-frame clones and lacks some. The sample shows around 13,000 clones, around 80% of them seen only once. This sample stems from a study of PD-1 blockade in classical Hodgkin lymphoma. Study-wide findings and caveats: The drivers behind the repertoire differences, possibly disease activity or prior therapy, remain undefined.

Sequenced here: peripheral blood mononuclear cells (PBMCs), sampled at baseline. The chain combines TRBV7-2 with TRBJ1-3, with D unclear. The sequence came from a human donor with classical Hodgkin lymphoma. The CDR3 nucleotides read TGTGCCAGCAGCCTCTCAGATTTCTCTGGAAACACCATATATTTT. Translating gives CASSLSDFSGNTIYF.